This entry features one T cell receptor (beta chain) sequence. This record comes from a study of blood T cell repertoires in COVID-19. Across the whole study: The cDNA or gDNA used as material had been derived from T cells, B-cell-depleted T cells, or PBMCs.

Only in-frame clones appear in the TCRdb table, and some are missing; sequencing was by immunoSEQ multiplex PCR. This sample has 350,000 to 400,000 clones, with around 90% found just once. Trimming pared 10 bases from V and 0 bases from J, leaving 10 bases between. The CDR3 covers 13 residues. Germline CDR1 and CDR2: LNHDA and SQIVND (reference sequence). The sequenced sample was PBMCs or T cells enriched from blood (not recorded which). The origin of this receptor is a woman younger than 35 who had recovered from COVID-19. The rearrangement uses TRBV19 and TRBJ2-4; D may be TRBD2 (6 bases). The CDR3 sequence is CATLGLAKNIQYF. The CDR3 nucleotides are TGTGCCACCCTGGGACTAGCCAAAAACATTCAGTACTTC.